This entry is about one T cell receptor beta chain. Its antigen is unidentified. Primers: 60 Vbeta forward and 13 Jbeta reverse. Sequenced by immunoSEQ multiplex PCR; TCRdb stores in-frame clones only, minus some. The sample features roughly 64,000 clones, with approximately 4% in its top ten. This specimen comes from a study of cytomegalovirus exposure and HLA in healthy donors. Points from the study as a whole: A later analysis linked a missense DCLRE1C variant to TCR beta V- and J-gene trimming.

Germline V lookup: CDR1 MGHDK, CDR2 SYGVNS. V dropped 1 base and J dropped 5 bases, with 11 bases sitting between them. The CDR3 is 14 amino acids. Sequenced material: PBMCs. The sequence derives from a woman aged 18 to 35 in good health and CMV-seronegative. The V and J genes are TRBV25-1 and TRBJ1-2, with no clear D. The CDR3 sequence: CASSESRLRYGYTF. DNA of the CDR3: TGTGCCAGCAGTGAATCCCGTCTTCGGTATGGCTACACCTTC.